One sample yielded the 24 T cell receptor beta chains listed below, sequenced in a study of CD8 T cells in ankylosing spondylitis (dated by TCRdb to about 2017). Broad study findings and their caveats: A TCR beta motif of eight highly homologous amino acid variants appeared characteristic of blood from ankylosing spondylitis patients.

Libraries were built with 5' RACE. TCRdb shows the sequencer as Illumina HiSeq 2500. TCRdb reprocessed the public reads (quality trimming at Q25 with fastp, clone calling with MiXCR) and kept in-frame beta chains. For every CDR3 protein sequence, its rows merge into one entry that carries the most common genes and DNA. Counted in this sample were about 390,000 distinct CDR3 sequences; around 24% of them appeared once. The ten largest clones take up about 16% of the sample. Their antigens remain unidentified. The sequencing input was blood, either unsorted or a sorted T cell fraction (not recorded which). Receptors were obtained from a male donor with ankylosing spondylitis.

This chain connects TRBV7-4 to TRBJ2-7; 8 bases line up with TRBD2. V lost 4 bases to trimming and J lost 0 bases; unmatched junction nucleotides: 2. This CDR3 is built from 14 residues. The germline gives CDR1 SGHVT, CDR2 SQSDAQ. CDR3 sequence: CASSSGGPSYEQYF. The CDR3 nucleotides are TGTGCCAGCAGCTCGGGGGGGCCCTCCTACGAGCAGTACTTC.

The rearrangement uses TRBV7-2 and TRBJ1-3; D not resolved. The CDR3 totals 12 residues. The V gene's germline CDR1 is SGHTA and CDR2 FQGNSA. The V end was cut by 1 base, the J end by 5 bases, with 3 bases between. The DNA of the CDR3 is TGTGCCAGCAGCTTAGTTAGAAACACCATATATTTT. Its translation is CASSLVRNTIYF.

The CDR3, as DNA: TGTGCCAGCAGTTTATTTGGCAGAGACTATGGCTACACCTTC. This sequence encodes CASSLFGRDYGYTF. The rearrangement links TRBV28 to TRBJ1-2; D is undetermined. The germline gives CDR1 MDHEN, CDR2 SYDVKM. The CDR3 runs to 14 residues. V lost 1 base to trimming and J lost 3 bases, with 9 bases between them.

V and J are TRBV20-1 and TRBJ2-3, with 9 bases aligning to TRBD2. CDR1 is DFQATT, CDR2 SNEGSKA, per germline (reference sequence). The CDR3 spans 12 residues. CDR3 DNA: TGCACCAGCGGGAGGACCACAGATACGCAGTATTTT. Translation: CTSGRTTDTQYF.

This chain connects TRBV5-1 to TRBJ2-7, with D perhaps given as TRBD1 or TRBD2 (5 bases each). This CDR3 is built from 15 residues. Germline V CDR1 and CDR2: SGHRS, YFSETQ. The ends were cut back, 2 bases at V and 3 bases at J, with 15 bases in the middle. As DNA, the CDR3 is TGCGCCAGCAGCTTCTCCGGGACGGAGTTCTACGAGCAGTACTTC. This encodes CASSFSGTEFYEQYF.

V usage is TRBV3-1 and J usage is TRBJ1-1; no clear D gene. CDR3 length: 14 residues. Trimming pared 1 base from V and 3 bases from J, leaving 9 bases between. Germline CDR1 and CDR2: LGHDT and YNNKEL (reference sequence). CDR3 amino acids: CASSQVKADTEAFF. The DNA of the CDR3 is TGTGCCAGCAGCCAAGTGAAGGCGGACACTGAAGCTTTCTTT.

A word on this clonotype: The germline gene is not matched at one end of the junction; a read error may be the cause. The chain links TRBV9 to TRBJ2-1, with D hard to call. Germline CDR1 SGDLS, CDR2 YYNGEE. CDR3 length: 13 amino acids. Here the CDR3 DNA reads TGTGCCAGCAGCCCGTCTTCGGGCGCGTCAAAGCTCTTC. As protein: CASSPSSGASKLF.

This clonotype was detected only a few times. J is TRBJ2-6 and V is TRBV5-1, with D perhaps TRBD2 (5 bases). V shed 1 base and J shed 3 bases, with 11 bases lying between them. CDR1 and CDR2 from the germline V gene are SGHRS and YFSETQ. The CDR3 contains 16 residues. The chain's CDR3 is CASSLQEDFGANVLTF. Here the CDR3 DNA reads TGCGCCAGCAGCTTGCAAGAGGACTTTGGGGCCAACGTCCTGACTTTC. Supplemented by reference TRBV5-1 and TRBJ2-6, the full variable domain reads KAGVTQTPRYLIKTRGQQVTLSCSPISGHRSVSWYQQTPGQGLQFLFEYFSETQRNKGNFPGRFSGRQFSNSRSEMNVSTLELGDSALYLCASSLQEDFGANVLTFGAGSRLTVL.

This clonotype has a handful of counts. The rearrangement links TRBV7-7 to TRBJ2-2; 8 bases line up with TRBD1. The CDR3 length is 16 residues. With 4 bases clipped from V and 5 bases from J, the junction kept 9 bases outside the gene matches. Germline values: CDR1 SSHAT, CDR2 FNYEAQ (reference sequence). CDR3 sequence (DNA): TGTGCCAGCAGCTCCCTGGCAGGGGGCATGACCGGGGAGCTGTTTTTT. It specifies CASSSLAGGMTGELFF.

The chain links TRBV5-5 to TRBJ2-6; D is perhaps TRBD1 or TRBD2 (5 bases each). V was cut by 5 bases and J by 0 bases, with 12 bases left in between. There are 16 residues in the CDR3. Germline lookup yields CDR1 SGHKS and CDR2 YYEKEE (reference sequence). CDR3 nucleotide sequence: TGTGCCAGCAGTAGGGACCACTTCTCTGGGGCCAACGTCCTGACTTTC. It translates to CASSRDHFSGANVLTF.

The chain uses TRBV18 and TRBJ1-6; D is unresolved. Germline V gene lookup returns CDR1 KGHSH and CDR2 LQKENI. Deletions cut 3 bases from V and 9 bases from J, with 12 bases between. This CDR3 is 14 amino acids long. DNA for the CDR3: TGTGCCAGCTCACCCACCCCAGACGGTTCACCCCTCCACTTT. Amino acid sequence: CASSPTPDGSPLHF.

This chain connects TRBV5-5 to TRBJ2-5; possibly TRBD2 for D (5 bases). The length of the CDR3 is 14 residues. Trimming took 4 bases from V and 5 from J, leaving 15 bases between them. CDR1 and CDR2 from the germline V gene are SGHKS and YYEKEE (reference sequence). The CDR3 DNA reads TGTGCCAGCAGCATTCAACTAGTTACGGAGACCCAGTACTTC. Residues: CASSIQLVTETQYF. The whole variable domain, remainder taken from reference TRBV5-5 and TRBJ2-5, is DAGVTQSPTHLIKTRGQQVTLRCSPISGHKSVSWYQQVLGQGPQFIFQYYEKEERGRGNFPDRFSARQFPNYSSELNVNALLLGDSALYLCASSIQLVTETQYFGPGTRLLVL.

The rearrangement links TRBV6-5 to TRBJ2-7, with D tentatively TRBD1 or TRBD2 (5 bases each). Germline V gene lookup returns CDR1 MNHEY and CDR2 SVGAGI. CDR3 length equals 12 residues. The ends were cut back, 5 bases at V and 7 bases at J, with 12 bases in the middle. The CDR3 reads CASSGTMGEQYF. CDR3 coding DNA: TGTGCCAGCAGTGGGACCATGGGGGAGCAGTACTTC.

This chain links TRBV3-1 with TRBJ1-1; perhaps TRBD1 as D (5 bases). Germline CDR1 and CDR2: LGHDT and YNNKEL (reference sequence). This CDR3 region has 13 residues. With 4 bases removed from V and 9 bases from J, the gap between germline ends came to 15 bases. The CDR3 bases are TGTGCCAGCAGCCGCGGGACCGACGTTAAAGCTTTCTTT. Translating it yields CASSRGTDVKAFF.

The chain joins TRBV21-1 to TRBJ2-7; no DNA check was done on the table's D call, TRBD1. TRBV21-1 constitutes a pseudogene. The CDR3 loop spans 15 amino acids. Here the CDR3 reads CASSSTLPERYEQYF. The DNA for the CDR3 is TGTGCCAGCAGCTCGACCCTTCCCGAGAGATACGAGCAGTACTTC.

This clonotype was seen a few times. The chain recombines TRBV5-1 with TRBJ1-1; D is possibly TRBD1 (5 bases). The CDR3 runs 15 residues. CDR1 SGHRS and CDR2 YFSETQ come from the germline V gene. Trimming took off 2 bases at V and 3 bases at J, with 14 bases between the two ends. The DNA of the CDR3 is TGCGCCAGCAGCTTTCAGGGCCGAGGGGACACTGAAGCTTTCTTT. Its translation: CASSFQGRGDTEAFF.

This clonotype has just one count. The chain has TRBV3-1 and TRBJ2-2; D is possibly TRBD2 (6 bases). Germline V lookup: CDR1 LGHDT, CDR2 YNNKEL (reference sequence). CDR3 length: 15 residues. Trimming removed 1 base at V and 6 bases at J, with 12 bases between. The CDR3 DNA sequence: TGTGCCAGCAGCCAAGTGGGCGGGGTGGCCGGGGAGCTGTTTTTT. This translates into CASSQVGGVAGELFF.

Written as DNA, the CDR3 is TGTGCCAGCCAAGGGGCCAGGTATGGCTACACCTTC. Encoded protein: CASQGARYGYTF. The chain employs TRBV2 and TRBJ1-2; a possible D gene is TRBD1 (5 bases). Germline CDR1 is SNHLY and CDR2 is FYNNEI. Between the trimmed V and J ends, which lost 8 bases and 5 bases, there was a span of 12 bases. CDR3 size: 12 residues.

This clonotype has just a few counts. The chain couples TRBV11-3 to TRBJ2-6; D remains ambiguous. This CDR3 contains 15 residues. The germline V and J ends were trimmed by 3 bases and 3 bases, with 9 bases remaining between them. The germline V gene has CDR1 SGHNT and CDR2 YENEEA. The CDR3 DNA reads as TGTGCCAGCAGCTTCGCAGGTTATGGGGCCAACGTCCTGACTTTC. As protein: CASSFAGYGANVLTF.

The chain combines TRBV5-1 with TRBJ2-7, with TRBD1 as a possible D gene (6 bases). Trimming removed 4 bases at V and 7 bases at J, with 15 bases between. CDR1 and CDR2 from the germline V gene are SGHRS and YFSETQ. The CDR3 consists of 13 residues. The CDR3 spells CASSPQKTGEQYF. CDR3 DNA sequence: TGCGCCAGCAGCCCTCAGAAAACAGGGGAGCAGTACTTC.

The chain links TRBV19 to TRBJ2-2; 9 bases are a match to TRBD2. CDR1 LNHDA and CDR2 SQIVND come from the germline V gene (reference sequence). The CDR3 loop spans 15 amino acids. The V and J ends lost 10 bases and 4 bases, in that order; junction bases with no gene match: 10. CDR3 sequence reads: CAKNGLAKSTGELFF. The CDR3 DNA reads as TGTGCCAAGAATGGACTAGCGAAATCCACCGGGGAGCTGTTTTTT. Based on the CDR3 plus reference TRBV19 and TRBJ2-2, the full variable domain is DGGITQSPKYLFRKEGQNVTLSCEQNLNHDAMYWYRQDPGQGLRLIYYSQIVNDFQKGDIAEGYSVSREKKESFPLTVTSAQKNPTAFYLCAKNGLAKSTGELFFGEGSRLTVL.

CDR3 sequence: CASSSPLARINYEQYF. The DNA for the CDR3 is TGTGCCAGCAGTTCACCGCTAGCGCGAATTAACTACGAGCAGTACTTC. This chain links TRBV28 with TRBJ2-7; a possible D gene is TRBD2 (6 bases). There are 16 residues in the CDR3. Germline CDR1 and CDR2: MDHEN and SYDVKM. V was pared by 4 bases and J by 3 bases, with 19 bases between.

The rearrangement links TRBV5-5 to TRBJ1-6, with 9 nucleotides matching TRBD1. J gave up 5 bases and V 4 bases, and 7 bases lay outside the gene matches. This CDR3 has 16 amino acids. Per the germline V gene, CDR1 is SGHKS and CDR2 is YYEKEE (reference sequence). CDR3 in amino acids: CASSGTGGADNSPLHF. The CDR3 DNA is TGTGCCAGCAGCGGCACAGGGGGCGCGGATAATTCACCCCTCCACTTT.

V and J are TRBV20-1 and TRBJ2-7, with 7 positions matching TRBD1. J was trimmed by 9 bases and V by 3 bases; bases with no gene match: 11. The CDR3 spans 13 residues. Germline lookup yields CDR1 DFQATT and CDR2 SNEGSKA (reference sequence). The CDR3 here is CSARDRISRAQYF. The DNA for the CDR3 is TGCAGTGCTAGGGACAGGATCTCACGCGCGCAGTACTTC.